The clone carrying this TCR beta chain has at least ten counts. The data are from a study of blood T cell repertoires in COVID-19. Produced via immunoSEQ multiplex PCR; TCRdb's table is partial and in-frame only. Of about 140,000 clones in the sample, around 79% were seen once. Germline V gives CDR1 SGHNT, CDR2 YYREEE (reference sequence). The CDR3 sequence is 17 residues long. The V gene end was trimmed by 4 bases and the J gene end by 3 bases; junction bases not matched to a gene: 12. Sample: PBMCs or T cells enriched from blood (not recorded which). The source of this sequence is a woman between 45 and 60 years old who had recovered from COVID-19. The chain carries TRBV5-4 and TRBJ2-3, with 9 bases aligning to TRBD2. CDR3 DNA: TGTGCCAGCAGCCGTGAACAAGCGGGAGGAAGTACAGATACGCAGTATTTT. It yields the protein CASSREQAGGSTDTQYF.